The 14 T cell receptor beta chains below all came from one sample that was sequenced in a study of regulatory T cells in long-lasting Graves disease. The time point is: persistent/refractory GD, antithyroid drugs over 5 years with positive TRAb. RNA from PBMCs was the source of the TCR library. Arm-PCR with iRepertoire HTBI primers amplified the CDR3 regions for these TCR beta libraries. TCRdb independently ran MiXCR on the multiplex PCR reads; one entry per CDR3 protein. The table includes some 470,000 distinct CDR3 sequences, roughly 21% detected once. The sequencing here drew on peripheral blood mononuclear cells (PBMCs), taken when the disease was refractory, from a patient treated with antithyroid drugs. These receptors came from a female donor with Graves disease.

This clonotype was found many times. The chain combines TRBV12-3 or TRBV12-4 with TRBJ1-3; 9 bases line up with TRBD1. This CDR3 contains 15 residues. V lost 8 bases to trimming and J lost 0 bases; unmatched junction nucleotides: 5. The CDR3 DNA reads TGTGCCAGCGGGGGACAGGGCCACTCTGGAAACACCATATATTTT. Protein sequence: CASGGQGHSGNTIYF.

This clonotype was seen ten or more times. The genes are TRBV28 and TRBJ2-7; 10 bases map to TRBD1. The germline V gene encodes CDR1 MDHEN and CDR2 SYDVKM. The CDR3 has 16 residues. With 2 bases clipped from V and 1 base from J, the junction kept 5 bases outside the gene matches. CDR3 nucleotides: TGTGCCAGCAGTTTACTCGCGGGACAGGGGTCCTACGAGCAGTACTTC. Residues: CASSLLAGQGSYEQYF.

V usage is TRBV19 and J usage is TRBJ1-1, with TRBD1 matching over 7 bases. CDR3 size: 14 residues. CDR1 and CDR2 from the germline V gene are LNHDA and SQIVND (reference sequence). With V trimmed by 9 bases and J by 1 base, 8 bases remained unmatched. The CDR3 loop is CASRQGGGNTEAFF. Written as DNA, the CDR3 is TGTGCCAGCCGCCAAGGGGGCGGGAACACTGAAGCTTTCTTT.

This clonotype has at least ten counts. CDR3 in DNA: TGTGCCAGCTCAGGATCCCAAGAGACCCAGTACTTC. This codes for CASSGSQETQYF. The chain couples TRBV18 to TRBJ2-5; D is uncertain. The CDR3 is made up of 12 amino acids. Germline V gives CDR1 KGHSH, CDR2 LQKENI. Deletions cut 5 bases from V and 1 base from J, with 5 bases between.

This clonotype was counted a few times. The rearrangement joins TRBV7-2 to TRBJ2-1; 10 bases align to TRBD2. CDR1 and CDR2 from the germline V gene are SGHTA and FQGNSA. The CDR3 covers 18 residues. Germline trimming cut 0 bases from V and 6 bases from J; bases unmatched to any gene: 11. CDR3 DNA: TGTGCCAGCAGCTTAGCTGTGCTAGCGGGAGTGAGCTCCAATGAGCAGTTCTTC. Its translation is CASSLAVLAGVSSNEQFF.

This clonotype came up many times. This rearrangement joins TRBV12-3 or TRBV12-4 to TRBJ1-6, with a tentative D call TRBD1 (5 bases). The CDR3 is made up of 15 amino acids. Trimming took 5 bases from V and 10 from J, leaving 18 bases between them. CDR3 loop: CASSKVAGGLSPLHF. The CDR3 DNA reads as TGTGCCAGCAGTAAGGTCGCGGGGGGTCTATCACCCCTCCACTTT.

This clonotype was counted many times. V and J are TRBV28 and TRBJ2-7; 9 bases match TRBD1. Germline trimming cut 2 bases from V and 1 base from J; bases unmatched to any gene: 9. Germline CDR1 reads MDHEN; CDR2 reads SYDVKM. The CDR3 runs 17 residues. The CDR3 DNA reads TGTGCCAGCAGTTTAGACGGCGAGGGACAGGGATCCTACGAGCAGTACTTC. Its protein is CASSLDGEGQGSYEQYF. The whole variable domain, filled in from reference TRBV28 and TRBJ2-7, reads DVKVTQSSRYLVKRTGEKVFLECVQDMDHENMFWYRQDPGLGLRLIYFSYDVKMKEKGDIPEGYSVSREKKERFSLILESASTNQTSMYLCASSLDGEGQGSYEQYFGPGTRLTVT.

In its sample, this clonotype was seen a few times. This sequence joins TRBV30 and TRBJ1-5; no definite D call. Deletions cut 3 bases from V and 7 bases from J, with 16 bases between. The CDR3 covers 14 residues. Germline V lookup: CDR1 GTSNPN, CDR2 SVGIG (reference sequence). The CDR3 bases are TGTGCCTGGAGAGTAAAGGGCGTGGGGCAGCCCCAGCATTTT. Its translation is CAWRVKGVGQPQHF.

This clonotype was seen just once. A much bigger clone sits one base away, suggesting this may be a read error. V usage is TRBV7-3 and J usage is TRBJ2-7; D unresolved. The CDR3 length is 13 residues. The germline V gene has CDR1 SGHTA and CDR2 FQGTGA. The CDR3 protein is CASGLGIRYEQYF. DNA for the CDR3: TGTGCCAGCGGCTTAGGAATCCGCTACGAGCAGTACTTC.

The chain uses TRBV7-9 and TRBJ1-6; TRBD1 agrees at 9 bases. V was pared by 3 bases and J by 9 bases, with 9 bases of the junction left unmatched. CDR3 size: 16 residues. Looked up from germline, CDR1 is SEHNR and CDR2 is FQNEAQ (reference sequence). For the CDR3, the DNA is TGTGCCAGCAGCTTTTCTCGGGACAGGGACACTTCACCCCTCCACTTT. Amino acid sequence: CASSFSRDRDTSPLHF.

At least ten counts were recorded for this clonotype. The rearrangement uses TRBV11-2 and TRBJ1-2, with no clear D. The CDR3 extends over 14 amino acids. Germline V gives CDR1 SGHAT, CDR2 FQNNGV. V lost 2 bases, J lost 0 bases, and 7 bases lay in between. CDR3 protein: CASSLSAANYGYTF. CDR3 nucleotide sequence: TGTGCCAGCAGCTTATCGGCCGCTAACTATGGCTACACCTTC.

This clonotype appeared a few times. The rearrangement links TRBV10-2 to TRBJ1-5; D possibly corresponds to TRBD1 (5 bases). The V end was cut by 8 bases, the J end by 5 bases, with 19 bases between. This CDR3 has 15 amino acids. Looked up from germline, CDR1 is WSHSY and CDR2 is SAAADI. The DNA of the CDR3 is TGCGCCAGCCCCCCGGGGCCTCCGAGGCATCAGCCCCAGCATTTT. It yields the protein CASPPGPPRHQPQHF.

This clonotype was recorded a few times. The chain joins TRBV13 to TRBJ1-2; D is unresolved. This CDR3 has 15 residues. The V and J ends lost 3 bases and 2 bases respectively, with 13 bases between them. Germline CDR1 is PRHDT and CDR2 is FYEKMQ (reference sequence). In DNA form, the CDR3 reads TGTGCCAGCAGCTTCTCTCGGTTGGCGAACTATGGCTACACCTTC. Translated: CASSFSRLANYGYTF.

This clonotype occurred a few times. The V and J genes are TRBV5-1 and TRBJ2-5; TRBD1 might be the D (6 bases). The germline CDR1 and CDR2 sequences are SGHRS and YFSETQ. CDR3 length: 16 residues. With 0 bases removed from V and 4 bases from J, the gap between germline ends came to 16 bases. CDR3 DNA: TGCGCCAGCAGCTTGGCTCTCGACAGGCCGGTAGAGACCCAGTACTTC. Its translation is CASSLALDRPVETQYF.